These T cell receptor beta chains were read from a single sample in a study of shared clonotypes between healthy human individuals. The data were produced by immunoSEQ multiplex PCR, yet TCRdb's version contains in-frame clones alone and is incomplete. The data show around 100,000 clones, approximately 65% seen once. The specimen was memory CD8+ T cells sorted from blood. The receptors were sampled from a woman under 40 in good health. CDR3s include the opening cysteine and the closing phenylalanine or tryptophan. The D gene is left open where the match is weak. Clone size, where shown, is once, few, many, or a class for clones that have expanded.

V gene	J gene	D gene	clone size	CDR3 DNA	CDR3 protein
TRBV27	TRBJ2-7	TRBD2	medium-sized	TGTGCCAGCACTCCAACCGTTAGCGGGGCCCGCGAGCAGTACTTC	CASTPTVSGAREQYF
TRBV28	TRBJ1-1	NA	NA	TGTGCCAGCGGTACAGGGAACACTGAAGCTTTCTTT	CASGTGNTEAFF
TRBV29-1	TRBJ2-4	NA	NA	TGCAGCGTTGTAGAGGTATCCGACAAAAACATTCAGTACTTC	CSVVEVSDKNIQYF
TRBV15	TRBJ1-1	NA	NA	TGTGCCACCAGCAGAGACTCGGAGGGGCCGGACACTGAAGCTTTCTTT	CATSRDSEGPDTEAFF
TRBV25-1	TRBJ1-5	NA	NA	TGTGCCAGCAGTGGGGATCCGGGCCAACCAAATCAGCCCCAGCATTTT	CASSGDPGQPNQPQHF
TRBV28	TRBJ1-2	NA	once	TGTGCCAGCAGTTACATCTTGGGTAGTGAGGGCTACACCTTC	CASSYILGSEGYTF
TRBV7-8	TRBJ2-7	NA	NA	TGTGCCAGCAGCCCAGGGTTCGAGCAGTACTTC	CASSPGFEQYF
TRBV2	TRBJ1-1	NA	NA	TGTGCCAGCACCCCCCGCGGGGGCATGAACACTGAAGCTTTCTTT	CASTPRGGMNTEAFF
TRBV19	TRBJ1-1	TRBD1	NA	TGTGCCAGTAGTATCCCTTTTGACAGGGGGCGCAGGGCTGAAGCTTTCTTT	CASSIPFDRGRRAEAFF
TRBV16	TRBJ1-5	NA	many	TGTGCCAGCAGCGGATCAGACGATCAGCCCCAGCATTTT	CASSGSDDQPQHF
TRBV30	TRBJ2-3	TRBD2	few	TGTGCCTGGGGAGGGACTAGCGGCGCAGATACGCAGTATTTT	CAWGGTSGADTQYF
TRBV10-2	TRBJ2-3	NA	once	TGCGCCAGCAGTGAGCGGAGAGGGGGGACAGATACGCAGTATTTT	CASSERRGGTDTQYF
TRBV28	TRBJ1-1	NA	NA	TGTGCCAGCAGTTCTTCACAGGGTAACACTGAAGCTTTCTTT	CASSSSQGNTEAFF
TRBV14	TRBJ1-2	NA	NA	TGTGCCAGCAGCACGGACGTCTCTCGGTATGACTACACCTTC	CASSTDVSRYDYTF
TRBV9	TRBJ2-7	TRBD2	NA	TGTGCCAGCAGCGTCGTAGCGGGTTCTAGCTCCTACGAGCAGTACTTC	CASSVVAGSSSYEQYF
TRBV6-1	TRBJ2-7	TRBD2	few	TGTGCCAGCAGTGGGGACTACGATCGGGGCGAGCAGTACTTC	CASSGDYDRGEQYF
TRBV27	TRBJ1-2	TRBD1	many	TGTGCCAGCAGGGGACAGTACTATGGCTACACCTTC	CASRGQYYGYTF
TRBV9	TRBJ1-5	NA	few	TGTGCCAGCAGCCTAAGCTGGGGGAATCAGCCCCAGCATTTT	CASSLSWGNQPQHF
TRBV19	TRBJ1-2	NA	few	TGTGCCAGTAGTATAGCGGCAAGCTATGGCTACACCTTC	CASSIAASYGYTF
TRBV5-1	TRBJ2-1	TRBD2	NA	TGCGCCAGCAGTTGGGGGACTAGCGGGAGCCGGGCTTACAATGAGCAGTTCTTC	CASSWGTSGSRAYNEQFF
TRBV7-6	TRBJ1-5	TRBD1	few	TGTGCCAGCAGCTTAGGGGACAGGGTGGGTGGTCAGCCCCAGCATTTT	CASSLGDRVGGQPQHF
TRBV5-4	TRBJ2-7	NA	NA	TGTGCCAGCAGCTGGGCCTACAGGGAATCAGACGAGCAGTACTTC	CASSWAYRESDEQYF
TRBV2	TRBJ2-7	TRBD2	NA	TGTGCCATTTCCGGGACTAGCGGGCATTTCTCCTACGAGCAGTACTTC	CAISGTSGHFSYEQYF
TRBV7-8	TRBJ2-7	NA	NA	TGTGCCAGCAGCGTCACTCCCGAGGACTACGAGCAGTACTTC	CASSVTPEDYEQYF
TRBV7-8	TRBJ2-7	NA	NA	TGTGCCAGCAGCTTAGCTGTAAGCGGCTCCTACGAGCAGTACTTC	CASSLAVSGSYEQYF
TRBV29-1	TRBJ2-3	NA	NA	TGCAGCGCTGAAATCGGGGAACCAGATACGCAGTATTTT	CSAEIGEPDTQYF
TRBV7-8	TRBJ2-1	TRBD2	NA	TGTGCCAGCAGCTTAGTCCTAGCGGGGCACAATGAGCAGTTCTTC	CASSLVLAGHNEQFF
TRBV28	TRBJ1-1	NA	once	TGTGCCAGCAGTTCCTGGACAGAATCGAACACTGAAGCTTTCTTT	CASSSWTESNTEAFF
TRBV14	TRBJ2-1	TRBD1	NA	TGTGCCAGCAGGCAAAGTTGGGGACAGGGGCCAAAGGATGAGCAGTTCTTC	CASRQSWGQGPKDEQFF
TRBV11-2	TRBJ2-5	NA	NA	TGTGCCAGCAGCTTAATGATCGCCGCCGAGACCCAGTACTTC	CASSLMIAAETQYF
TRBV21-1	TRBJ2-7	NA	many	TGTGCCAGCAGCAAACTAAGGGGGGCAAACGAGCAGTACTTC	CASSKLRGANEQYF
TRBV28	TRBJ2-1	NA	NA	TGTGCCAGCAGTGACTCCGGGAATGAGCAGTTCTTC	CASSDSGNEQFF
TRBV7-9	TRBJ1-5	NA	few	TGTGCCAGCAGTCCTGGTGAACTGGGCGGCCAGCCCCAGCATTTT	CASSPGELGGQPQHF